This is a list of T cell receptor beta chains from one sample in a study of T-cell memory formation after mild COVID-19. Using its own MiXCR run on the 5' RACE reads, TCRdb lists one record per CDR3 protein. The sample holds approximately 390,000 distinct CDR3 sequences; roughly 15% are singletons and the top ten take around a fifth. The material sequenced was PBMCs or a T cell subset sorted from them (not recorded which). These receptors were taken from a man younger than 30 who had mild COVID-19 (a few samples of this study predate the infection). Cell type and time point are not known. The CDR3 runs from the conserved cysteine through the conserved F or W. Size values are once, few and many counts, or a class for expanded clones, and some rows have none.

j_call: TRBJ2-6; v_call: TRBV5-6; clone_size: .; cdr3_aa: CAGRTEVGSGANVLTF
j_call: TRBJ1-6; v_call: TRBV20-1; clone_size: few; cdr3_aa: CSARDRQLNSPLHF
j_call: TRBJ2-5; v_call: TRBV6-5; clone_size: few; cdr3_aa: CASSPLVKRGEETQYF
j_call: TRBJ2-2; v_call: TRBV9; clone_size: few; cdr3_aa: CASTRGGEAGELFF
j_call: TRBJ2-6; v_call: TRBV24-1; clone_size: many; cdr3_aa: CATQGAAGANVLTF
j_call: TRBJ2-1; v_call: TRBV20-1; clone_size: .; cdr3_aa: CSGTPARTGNYNEQFF
j_call: TRBJ1-1; v_call: TRBV12-3/TRBV12-4; clone_size: few; cdr3_aa: CASSLTGPTEAFF
j_call: TRBJ2-3; v_call: TRBV4-1; clone_size: .; cdr3_aa: CASSQDLQLTQYF
j_call: TRBJ1-5; v_call: TRBV6-5; clone_size: once; cdr3_aa: CASSGRGLRQPQHF
j_call: TRBJ1-1; v_call: TRBV5-1; clone_size: few; cdr3_aa: CASSLQFQGTEAFF
j_call: TRBJ2-3; v_call: TRBV13; clone_size: few; cdr3_aa: CASSLDGLAGPTDTQYF
j_call: TRBJ2-1; v_call: TRBV5-1; clone_size: few; cdr3_aa: CASSDKGEQFF
j_call: TRBJ1-1; v_call: TRBV12-3/TRBV12-4; clone_size: many; cdr3_aa: CASSSHRAVNTEAFF
j_call: TRBJ2-4; v_call: TRBV15; clone_size: many; cdr3_aa: CATSRGISGGKNIQYF
j_call: TRBJ1-5; v_call: TRBV7-2; clone_size: .; cdr3_aa: CASSLAPVSNQPQHF
j_call: TRBJ2-1; v_call: TRBV4-3; clone_size: .; cdr3_aa: CASSQDWVGGYNEQFF
j_call: TRBJ2-6; v_call: TRBV30; clone_size: few; cdr3_aa: CAWTPDRVRSGANVLTF
j_call: TRBJ1-1; v_call: TRBV20-1; clone_size: few; cdr3_aa: CSANTRVKTEAFF
j_call: TRBJ2-1; v_call: TRBV20-1; clone_size: many; cdr3_aa: CSAERGAHGEQFF
j_call: TRBJ2-7; v_call: TRBV7-2; clone_size: many; cdr3_aa: CASSLVGGSYEQYF
j_call: TRBJ1-1; v_call: TRBV3-1; clone_size: .; cdr3_aa: CLPEGVMGDTEAFF
j_call: TRBJ2-2; v_call: TRBV20-1; clone_size: .; cdr3_aa: CSARPRVSGTGELFF
j_call: TRBJ1-5; v_call: TRBV5-6; clone_size: .; cdr3_aa: CASSFGGGFNQPQHF
j_call: TRBJ2-7; v_call: TRBV6-2/TRBV6-3; clone_size: few; cdr3_aa: CASSYQTSGSSYEQYF
j_call: TRBJ2-6; v_call: TRBV7-3; clone_size: .; cdr3_aa: CASSSFSGANVLTF
j_call: TRBJ2-3; v_call: TRBV5-6; clone_size: .; cdr3_aa: CASSWASFADTQYF
j_call: TRBJ1-1; v_call: TRBV15; clone_size: .; cdr3_aa: CATSTQDGIYTEAFF
j_call: TRBJ2-3; v_call: TRBV12-3/TRBV12-4; clone_size: .; cdr3_aa: CASSVGLAGGGTDTQYF
j_call: TRBJ1-5; v_call: TRBV7-9; clone_size: many; cdr3_aa: CASSLEGRQPQHF
j_call: TRBJ2-5; v_call: TRBV12-3/TRBV12-4; clone_size: once; cdr3_aa: CASSLTRDREETQYF
j_call: TRBJ2-7; v_call: TRBV3-1; clone_size: .; cdr3_aa: CASSQDIAGDTFYEQYF
j_call: TRBJ2-7; v_call: TRBV5-6; clone_size: .; cdr3_aa: CASSLGRHEQYF
j_call: TRBJ2-1; v_call: TRBV5-6; clone_size: many; cdr3_aa: CASSWLDEQFF
j_call: TRBJ1-5; v_call: TRBV27; clone_size: .; cdr3_aa: CASSLGGKVSQPQHF
j_call: TRBJ1-1; v_call: TRBV9; clone_size: .; cdr3_aa: CASSVDRVNTEAFF
j_call: TRBJ2-7; v_call: TRBV6-6; clone_size: few; cdr3_aa: CASSYQAYEQYF
j_call: TRBJ2-4; v_call: TRBV6-2/TRBV6-3; clone_size: .; cdr3_aa: CASSYGGAWTKNIQYF
j_call: TRBJ1-2; v_call: TRBV7-2; clone_size: .; cdr3_aa: CASSGGQVYGYTF
j_call: TRBJ2-1; v_call: TRBV20-1; clone_size: .; cdr3_aa: CSARGLDWGNEQFF
j_call: TRBJ1-4; v_call: TRBV10-3; clone_size: few; cdr3_aa: CAISPRSLIATNEKLFF
j_call: TRBJ2-6; v_call: TRBV5-1; clone_size: few; cdr3_aa: CASRPPGAGANVLTF
j_call: TRBJ1-4; v_call: TRBV5-1; clone_size: .; cdr3_aa: CASSLGLFNEKLFF
j_call: TRBJ1-1; v_call: TRBV7-9; clone_size: .; cdr3_aa: CASSLGTVTNTEAFF
j_call: TRBJ1-5; v_call: TRBV29-1; clone_size: .; cdr3_aa: CSVSTGGRNQPQHF
j_call: TRBJ2-5; v_call: TRBV7-3; clone_size: few; cdr3_aa: CASSRGQGLWETQYF
j_call: TRBJ2-5; v_call: TRBV11-2; clone_size: .; cdr3_aa: CASSERTQETQYF
j_call: TRBJ1-2; v_call: TRBV7-3; clone_size: .; cdr3_aa: CASSLQSGFGYTF
j_call: TRBJ1-6; v_call: TRBV20-1; clone_size: few; cdr3_aa: CSAMTRDRSSYSPLHF